Sequencing of this TCR beta chain was carried out in a study of monozygotic twins with cystic fibrosis. The wider study: Library input was approximately 3.1 micrograms of fragmented DNA, with about 15 PCR cycles.

A word on this clone: Its antigen is unknown.

Using immunoSEQ multiplex PCR, the repertoire was profiled, and TCRdb retains in-frame clones only, with some absent. In the table there are around 23,000 clones, under 95% of which are singletons. General study findings and limits: In 13 of 16 pairs, V gene usage was closest to the co-twin's. Median Simpson clonality of approximately 0.0091 suggested naive T cells predominated. Age, concordance and disease severity did not associate with shared CDR3 numbers.

Germline CDR1 reads LGHNA; CDR2 reads YSLEER. The CDR3 is made up of 12 amino acids. Deletions cut 3 bases from V and 10 bases from J, with 12 bases between. The rearrangement uses TRBV4-3 and TRBJ1-1; a weak D match, TRBD1 (6 bases). The clonotype originates from a girl aged 2-10 years with cystic fibrosis. The sample taken for sequencing was blood. The CDR3: CASSHPGEGAFF. CDR3 bases: TGCGCCAGCAGCCATCCAGGGGAGGGAGCTTTCTTT.